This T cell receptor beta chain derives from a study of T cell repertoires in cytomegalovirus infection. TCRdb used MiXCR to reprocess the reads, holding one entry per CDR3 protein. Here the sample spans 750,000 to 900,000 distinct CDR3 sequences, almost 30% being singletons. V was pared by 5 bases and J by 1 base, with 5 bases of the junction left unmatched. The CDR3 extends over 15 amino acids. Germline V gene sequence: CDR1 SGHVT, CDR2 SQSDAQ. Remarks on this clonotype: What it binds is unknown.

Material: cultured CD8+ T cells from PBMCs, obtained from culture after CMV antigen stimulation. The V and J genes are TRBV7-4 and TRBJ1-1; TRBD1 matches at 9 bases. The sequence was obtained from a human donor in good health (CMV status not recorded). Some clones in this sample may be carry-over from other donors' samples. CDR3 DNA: TGTGCCAGCAGCGACCGACAGGGGGGGAACACTGAAGCTTTCTTT. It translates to CASSDRQGGNTEAFF.